The 3 T cell receptor beta chains presented below share a single source sample, sequenced in a study of PD-1 blockade in classical Hodgkin lymphoma. Assay used: immunoSEQ multiplex PCR; TCRdb lists only in-frame clones, some missing. This sample has some 150,000 clones, with just under 80% found just once. In every patient, relapse followed autologous stem cell transplantation, while exposure to brentuximab vedotin differed. Sequenced material: peripheral blood mononuclear cells (PBMCs), taken before the second cycle of nivolumab. The source is a human donor with classical Hodgkin lymphoma.

The rearrangement joins TRBV7-2 to TRBJ2-2; 7 bases are a match to TRBD1. Trimming took 3 bases from V and 2 from J; bases not matched to a gene: 6. CDR1 SGHTA and CDR2 FQGNSA come from the germline V gene. The CDR3 contains 16 residues. This CDR3 reads CASSLSGTANTGELFF. In nucleotides, the CDR3 is TGTGCCAGCAGCTTGTCCGGGACAGCCAACACCGGGGAGCTGTTTTTT.

The chain uses TRBV5-1 and TRBJ2-7; 7 nucleotides line up with TRBD1. CDR3 length equals 14 residues. The V and J ends lost 1 base and 3 bases, in that order; junction bases with no gene match: 4. Germline CDR1 reads SGHRS; CDR2 reads YFSETQ. The CDR3 spells CASSLRGRIYEQYF. CDR3 in DNA: TGCGCCAGCAGCTTGAGGGGGCGCATCTACGAGCAGTACTTC.

This chain connects TRBV5-1 to TRBJ2-3; maybe TRBD2 (5 bases). The germline V and J ends were trimmed by 1 base and 4 bases, with 16 bases remaining between them. Per the germline V gene, CDR1 is SGHRS and CDR2 is YFSETQ. This CDR3 region has 16 residues. The CDR3 DNA sequence: TGCGCCAGCAGCTTGAAGGTGGGAGTCTCTGCAGATACGCAGTATTTT. Translating it yields CASSLKVGVSADTQYF.